This TCR beta chain originates from a study of regulatory T cells in long-lasting Graves disease. Whole-study results and caveats: The study found lower TCR diversity in persistent Graves' patients than in newly diagnosed ones. Patients with persistent disease showed a bias toward TRBV28, TRBJ1-2 and TRBJ2-5.

About this clonotype itself: What it binds is not known.

Losses at the gene ends were 3 bases for V and 3 bases for J; bases not matched to a gene: 5. The germline gives CDR1 MGHRA, CDR2 YSYEKL. This CDR3 has 15 residues. Time point here: newly diagnosed GD, antithyroid drugs for less than 3 months. The TCR library used RNA extracted from PBMCs. According to the study, TCR beta libraries were built with iRepertoire HTBI primers and CDR3-region Arm-PCR. TCRdb redid the calling of the multiplex PCR reads with MiXCR, one entry per CDR3 protein. The profile shows 500,000 or so distinct CDR3 sequences, approximately 16% of them singletons. These data were likewise used in another study, on T cells in Graves' hyperthyroidism and ophthalmopathy. As that report states: HTBI primers were employed in a first-round RT-PCR of the TCR CDR3. For ophthalmopathy, model prediction preceded onset by a median around 7 months.

This sequence originates from a woman aged 35-65 years with Graves disease. This material consisted of peripheral blood mononuclear cells (PBMCs), taken at new diagnosis, from a patient treated with antithyroid drugs. The rearrangement uses TRBV4-1 and TRBJ2-1; 7 bases are a match to TRBD2. The CDR3 coding sequence is TGCGCCAGCAGCCACAGCGGGGCTAACTACAATGAGCAGTTCTTC. Encoded protein: CASSHSGANYNEQFF.